The sequence of this T cell receptor (beta chain) was determined in a study of early T cells in non-severe SARS-CoV-2 infection. Study-level findings and limits: VDJdb-based matching was biased toward anti-spike CD8 responses and missed private and CD4 specificities.

The germline CDR1 and CDR2 sequences are SQVTM and ANQGSEA. The CDR3 covers 12 residues. V was clipped by 3 bases and J by 0 bases, with 4 bases between them. Individual cDNA molecules were tagged with unique molecular identifiers. TCRdb processed the 5' RACE reads anew with MiXCR; each CDR3 protein has one entry. The sample records tens of thousands of distinct CDR3 sequences, roughly 7.9% being singletons. In its sample, this clonotype was seen many times. The antigen is undetermined. V is TRBV29-1 and J is TRBJ2-3; D is unclear. The receptor was isolated from an adult who was a healthcare worker with PCR-confirmed SARS-CoV-2 infection or an uninfected control (not recorded which). Material: whole blood, obtained at baseline. This chain's CDR3 is CSVDPSTDTQYF. DNA of the CDR3: TGCAGCGTTGATCCTAGCACAGATACGCAGTATTTT.